This is a list of T cell receptor beta chains from one sample in a study of blood T cells in healthy people across ages. TCRdb reanalysed the 5' RACE reads using MiXCR and keeps one entry per CDR3 protein. The sample lists 800,000 to 950,000 distinct CDR3 sequences, 36% occurring once. Sequences were obtained from blood. The receptors shown here come from a man between 18 and 29 years old in good health. Each CDR3 is given with its conserved first and last residue. D genes are given only for firm matches. Expanded clones get a size class; other rows say once, few or many, or leave the size out.

cdr3_length	clone_size	d_call	v_call	j_call	cdr3_nt	cdr3_aa
15	many	-	TRBV6-4	TRBJ2-1	TGTGCCAGCAGTGACTCAGCGGGCTCCTACAATGAGCAGTTCTTC	CASSDSAGSYNEQFF
16	few	TRBD2	TRBV12-3/TRBV12-4	TRBJ2-1	TGTGCCAGCAATCCTAACCTTCGGGGGGGCCAAGGTGAGCAGTTCTTC	CASNPNLRGGQGEQFF
15	-	TRBD1	TRBV28	TRBJ2-3	TGTGCCAGCAGTTTCTGGGACAGGGGAACAGATACGCAGTATTTT	CASSFWDRGTDTQYF
15	few	-	TRBV9	TRBJ2-3	TGTGCCAGCAGCGTAGTTGGTCAGGAGACAGATACGCAGTATTTT	CASSVVGQETDTQYF
15	few	-	TRBV18	TRBJ1-2	TGTGCCAGCTCACCACACCCAGGGGCGACTAGTGGCTACACCTTC	CASSPHPGATSGYTF
16	-	-	TRBV27	TRBJ1-5	TGTGCCAGCAGTTTAAAAGGTCGAGGGTTCAATCAGCCCCAGCATTTT	CASSLKGRGFNQPQHF
19	-	-	TRBV4-3	TRBJ1-2	TGCGCCAGCAGCCAAGATCGTGTAGGAGGAAGAGGGCCCATCTATGGCTACACCTTC	CASSQDRVGGRGPIYGYTF
15	few	TRBD1	TRBV5-1	TRBJ1-4	TGCGCCAGCACCAGGACAGGGGCAACTAATGAAAAACTGTTTTTT	CASTRTGATNEKLFF
14	-	-	TRBV6-1	TRBJ2-7	TGTGCCAGCAGTGATGGGGGGCTCTCCTACGAGCAGTACTTC	CASSDGGLSYEQYF
17	few	-	TRBV4-1	TRBJ2-1	TGCGCCAGCAGCCAAGTCGGGGCCCTAAGCCCCTACAATGAGCAGTTCTTC	CASSQVGALSPYNEQFF
12	-	-	TRBV29-1	TRBJ2-1	TGCAGCGTTGTCCCTAGGCACAATGAGCAGTTCTTC	CSVVPRHNEQFF
13	few	-	TRBV7-2	TRBJ1-5	TGTGCCAGCAGCCCAACCGGGGTTTGGCCCCAGCATTTT	CASSPTGVWPQHF
15	-	-	TRBV5-6	TRBJ2-5	TGTGCCAGCAGCTTTAATCCGGGTACCCAAGAGACCCAGTACTTC	CASSFNPGTQETQYF
15	-	-	TRBV6-2/TRBV6-3	TRBJ2-2	TGTGCCAGCAGTCCGGCCCAGAGGAACACCGGGGAGCTGTTTTTT	CASSPAQRNTGELFF